These 30 T cell receptor beta chains were all obtained from the same sample, sequenced in a study of T cell responses to AZD1222 COVID-19 vaccine. Here immunoSEQ multiplex PCR was the method, and the copy in TCRdb shows in-frame clones only, minus some. The sample lists some 120,000 clones; roughly 93% were seen once. Here the sequenced sample was peripheral blood, taken on day 0 of AZD1222 vaccination. All receptors derive from an adult in good health.

The chain recombines TRBV11-2 with TRBJ2-1, with 9 bases aligning to TRBD2. Germline V gives CDR1 SGHAT, CDR2 FQNNGV. With V trimmed by 5 bases and J by 12 bases, 5 bases remained unmatched. The CDR3 consists of 12 residues. The CDR3 region has the DNA TGTGCCAGCAGCGTTGCGGGAGGGCGGCAGTTCTTC. Translated: CASSVAGGRQFF.

V is TRBV6-4 and J is TRBJ2-2, with no clear D. V lost 3 bases and J 7 bases, leaving 3 bases between the germline ends. This CDR3 contains 11 residues. Germline V gene sequence: CDR1 MRHNA, CDR2 SNTAGT. CDR3 in DNA: TGTGCCAGCAGTGAGGGCGGGGAGCTGTTTTTT. It codes for CASSEGGELFF.

This sequence joins TRBV14 and TRBJ2-5; D remains ambiguous. V was pared by 5 bases and J by 1 base, with 2 bases between. Germline loops: CDR1 SGHDN, CDR2 FVKESK. The CDR3 loop spans 11 amino acids. The CDR3 DNA is TGTGCCAGCAGCGTCCAAGAGACCCAGTACTTC. This translates into CASSVQETQYF.

This chain links TRBV14 with TRBJ1-5, with no clear D. Trimming pared 1 base from V and 6 bases from J, leaving 4 bases between. CDR1 is SGHDN, CDR2 FVKESK, per germline. The CDR3 extends over 12 amino acids. The CDR3 DNA is TGTGCCAGCAGCCAAGGGGGTCAGCCCCAGCATTTT. Protein sequence: CASSQGGQPQHF. Using reference TRBV14 and TRBJ1-5 for the parts outside the CDR3, the full variable domain is EAGVTQFPSHSVIEKGQTVTLRCDPISGHDNLYWYRRVMGKEIKFLLHFVKESKQDESGMPNNRFLAERTGGTYSTLKVQPAELEDSGVYFCASSQGGQPQHFGDGTRLSIL.

This clone was detected only once. V and J are TRBV4-2 and TRBJ2-3; 7 bases agree with TRBD1. This CDR3 comprises 17 residues. Trimming at V came to 0 bases and at J to 0 bases, leaving 6 bases not matched to a gene. Germline V gene sequence: CDR1 LGHNA, CDR2 YNFKEQ. The CDR3 DNA follows: TGTGCCAGCAGCCAAGACCGACAGGGTACGAGCACAGATACGCAGTATTTT. It translates to CASSQDRQGTSTDTQYF.

The chain uses TRBV3-1 (or the pseudogene TRBV3-2) and TRBJ2-7; D is unclear. Germline CDR1 and CDR2: LGHDT and YNNKEL (reference sequence). The length of the CDR3 is 13 residues. The germline V and J ends were trimmed by 1 base and 0 bases, with 4 bases remaining between them. CDR3 loop: CASSQGVSYEQYF. The DNA of the CDR3 is TGTGCCAGCAGCCAAGGGGTCTCCTACGAGCAGTACTTC.

This clone appeared once. The chain carries TRBV3-1 (or the pseudogene TRBV3-2) and TRBJ1-1; D ambiguous. The germline V gene encodes CDR1 LGHDT and CDR2 YNNKEL (reference sequence). The ends were cut back, 5 bases at V and 1 base at J, with 8 bases in the middle. This CDR3 comprises 13 residues. In nucleotides, the CDR3 is TGTGCCAGCAGCACACAGTGGAACACTGAAGCTTTCTTT. This encodes CASSTQWNTEAFF.

A word on this clone: Its ends do not fully match the called genes, so a read error is possible. The V call is TRBV19, the J call TRBJ2-7, with D unclear. The germline CDR1 and CDR2 sequences are LNHDA and SQIVND (reference sequence). The CDR3 loop spans 14 amino acids. The CDR3 region has the DNA TGTGCCAGTAGGGACCTAACATCCTCCAACGAGCAGTACTTC. It encodes CASRDLTSSNEQYF.

The rearrangement uses TRBV4-2 and TRBJ2-7, with 9 positions matching TRBD2. The CDR3 runs 17 residues. The V gene's germline CDR1 is LGHNA and CDR2 YNFKEQ. Trimming removed 3 bases from V and 3 bases from J; junction bases left unmatched: 12. The CDR3 is CASSQRTGLAGNYEQYF. The DNA for the CDR3 is TGTGCCAGCAGCCAGAGGACGGGCCTAGCGGGGAACTACGAGCAGTACTTC.

The chain joins TRBV27 to TRBJ1-5, with TRBD1 matching over 8 bases. V shed 4 bases and J 6 bases; nucleotides not matched to a gene: 8. The CDR3 is 15 amino acids. Germline CDR1 and CDR2: MNHEY and SMNVEV (reference sequence). This CDR3 is CASSSRTGTGQPQHF. DNA for the CDR3: TGTGCCAGCAGTTCCCGGACAGGGACCGGTCAGCCCCAGCATTTT.

V usage is TRBV4-2 and J usage is TRBJ2-3, with D unresolved. The CDR3 has 15 residues. Trimming took 5 bases from V and 6 from J, leaving 18 bases between them. Looked up from germline, CDR1 is LGHNA and CDR2 is YNFKEQ. The DNA of the CDR3 is TGTGCCAGCAGCTTTTCCGGTCGTGACGAGGATACGCAGTATTTT. Translating it yields CASSFSGRDEDTQYF.

The chain links TRBV7-9 to TRBJ2-7; D may be TRBD2 (6 bases). This CDR3 has 15 amino acids. V lost 5 bases, J lost 2 bases, and 16 bases lay in between. Germline CDR1 is SEHNR and CDR2 is FQNEAQ (reference sequence). CDR3 residues: CASSATGTDTYEQYF. In DNA form, the CDR3 reads TGTGCCAGCAGCGCAACCGGGACTGACACCTACGAGCAGTACTTC. Full variable domain (remainder filled in from reference TRBV7-9 and TRBJ2-7): DTGVSQNPRHKITKRGQNVTFRCDPISEHNRLYWYRQTLGQGPEFLTYFQNEAQLEKSRLLSDRFSAERPKGSFSTLEIQRTEQGDSAMYLCASSATGTDTYEQYFGPGTRLTVT.

The chain uses TRBV12-3 or TRBV12-4 and TRBJ2-7, with D perhaps TRBD2 (6 bases). Between the trimmed V and J ends, which lost 6 bases and 3 bases, there was a span of 9 bases. CDR3 length: 12 amino acids. The chain's CDR3 is CASSNSGYEQYF. DNA for the CDR3: TGTGCCAGCAGCAATAGCGGCTACGAGCAGTACTTC.

The CDR3 protein is CASSLRGREGRRYF. CDR3 in DNA: TGTGCCAGCAGCTTAAGGGGACGGGAGGGCCGTCGGTACTTC. The rearrangement uses TRBV11-1 and TRBJ2-7; 8 bases map to TRBD2. The germline V gene has CDR1 SGHAT and CDR2 FQDESV (reference sequence). CDR3 size: 14 residues. Trimming at V came to 2 bases and at J to 12 bases, leaving 12 bases not matched to a gene.

Remarks on this clone: One end of the junction fails to match germline, which may point to a read error. The rearrangement uses TRBV15 and TRBJ1-5; maybe TRBD1 (6 bases). Germline loops: CDR1 LNHNV, CDR2 YYDKDF (reference sequence). The CDR3 has 12 amino acids. In DNA, the CDR3 is TGTGCCACCGGCAGGGGCGGTCAGCCCCAGCATTTT. Translating gives CATGRGGQPQHF.

The chain's CDR3 is CASTSEDRGNEKLFF. CDR3 coding DNA: TGTGCCAGCACCTCGGAGGACAGGGGTAATGAAAAACTGTTTTTT. The rearrangement uses TRBV7-2 and TRBJ1-4; TRBD1 agrees at 9 bases. The CDR3 contains 15 residues. Germline values: CDR1 SGHTA, CDR2 FQGNSA. V dropped 7 bases and J dropped 4; count of bases not matched to a gene: 7.

This chain links TRBV15 with TRBJ1-2, with a tentative D call TRBD1 (5 bases). This CDR3 is built from 13 residues. The V end was cut by 0 bases, the J end by 6 bases, with 8 bases between. Germline CDR1 LNHNV, CDR2 YYDKDF (reference sequence). In DNA form, the CDR3 reads TGTGCCACCAGCAGAGATCTGGGGGATGGCTACACCTTC. This sequence encodes CATSRDLGDGYTF.

The chain has TRBV4-3 and TRBJ2-1; TRBD2 agrees at 12 bases. The V gene's germline CDR1 is LGHNA and CDR2 YSLEER. The CDR3 runs 15 residues. With 5 bases clipped from V and 6 bases from J, the junction kept 5 bases outside the gene matches. Here the CDR3 DNA reads TGCGCCAGCAGCTCTAGCGGGAGGGCCGGCAATGAGCAGTTCTTC. Residues: CASSSSGRAGNEQFF.

V gene TRBV5-1 combines with J gene TRBJ2-1; perhaps D is TRBD1 or TRBD2 (6 bases each). The CDR3 runs 15 residues. Germline CDR1 reads SGHRS; CDR2 reads YFSETQ. Trimming took off 4 bases at V and 7 bases at J, with 18 bases between the two ends. The CDR3 DNA follows: TGCGCCAGCAGCACGGAGGGGACAATGAGAAATGAGCAGTTCTTC. Protein product: CASSTEGTMRNEQFF.

This chain connects TRBV20-1 to TRBJ2-5; TRBD1 is a possible D gene (6 bases). This CDR3 is 11 amino acids long. Between the trimmed V and J ends, which lost 7 bases and 7 bases, there was a span of 13 bases. From germline, CDR1 is DFQATT and CDR2 SNEGSKA (reference sequence). In DNA, the CDR3 is TGCAGTGTCCAGGGGTGGGGGACCCAGTACTTC. It encodes CSVQGWGTQYF.

This clone was picked up one time. The chain combines TRBV12-5 with TRBJ1-2; TRBD1 matches 7 bases. The germline V gene has CDR1 LGHNT and CDR2 FRNRAP. Trimming at V came to 0 bases and at J to 4 bases, leaving 8 bases not matched to a gene. The CDR3 is made up of 16 amino acids. In DNA, the CDR3 is TGTGCTAGTGGTTTGGTACTGGGACAGCGCTTCTATGGCTACACCTTC. This translates into CASGLVLGQRFYGYTF. Drawing the rest from reference TRBV12-5 and TRBJ1-2, the complete variable domain is DARVTQTPRHKVTEMGQEVTMRCQPILGHNTVFWYRQTMMQGLELLAYFRNRAPLDDSGMPKDRFSAEMPDATLATLKIQPSEPRDSAVYFCASGLVLGQRFYGYTFGSGTRLTVV.

This chain connects TRBV21-1 to TRBJ2-1; whether TRBD1, the table's D call, matches the DNA was not checked. TRBV21-1 is assigned pseudogene status. The length of the CDR3 is 15 residues. CDR3 amino acids: CASSGRTGAGNEQFF. The CDR3, as DNA: TGTGCCAGCAGCGGGCGGACAGGGGCGGGGAATGAGCAGTTCTTC.

The chain links TRBV9 to TRBJ2-3; 12 nucleotides agree with TRBD2. Germline V gene sequence: CDR1 SGDLS, CDR2 YYNGEE. After removal of 3 bases from V and 1 base from J, the junction contained 3 bases not matched to a gene. The CDR3 sequence is 16 residues long. The CDR3 DNA reads as TGTGCCAGCAGCGCTCGACTAGCGGGAGGCACAGATACGCAGTATTTT. It is translated as CASSARLAGGTDTQYF.

This rearrangement joins TRBV28 to TRBJ1-3; no firm D call. Trimming stripped 2 bases from V and 0 bases from J, with 5 bases between. In germline, CDR1 is MDHEN, CDR2 SYDVKM. The CDR3 sequence is 14 residues long. Written as DNA, the CDR3 is TGTGCCAGCAGTTTACCGAGCTCTGGAAACACCATATATTTT. This sequence encodes CASSLPSSGNTIYF.

This clone has only one observation. V gene TRBV9 combines with J gene TRBJ2-1, with D unresolved. The CDR3 loop spans 14 amino acids. Trimming pared 2 bases from V and 7 bases from J, leaving 13 bases between. Germline CDR1 SGDLS, CDR2 YYNGEE. The CDR3 protein is CASSVSFLLNEQFF. In nucleotides, the CDR3 is TGTGCCAGCAGCGTCTCGTTCCTCTTGAATGAGCAGTTCTTC.

The chain joins TRBV7-2 to TRBJ1-2; 11 positions match TRBD1. The germline V gene encodes CDR1 SGHTA and CDR2 FQGNSA. V trimming: 7 bases; J trimming: 5 bases; junction bases outside the gene matches: 6. The CDR3 is 14 residues long. The CDR3: CASTRDRGKYGYTF. The CDR3 DNA sequence: TGTGCCAGCACCAGGGACAGGGGGAAGTATGGCTACACCTTC.

The chain uses TRBV5-1 and TRBJ2-4; 12 positions agree with TRBD2. Germline V CDR1 and CDR2: SGHRS, YFSETQ. J was trimmed by 3 bases and V by 4 bases; bases with no gene match: 2. This CDR3 is 15 amino acids long. The CDR3 region is CASSKGLAGKNIQYF. The CDR3, as DNA: TGCGCCAGCAGCAAGGGACTAGCGGGCAAAAACATTCAGTACTTC.

This chain uses TRBV6-6 with TRBJ2-5; D is undetermined. Germline CDR1 and CDR2: MNHNY and SVGAGI (reference sequence). V lost 2 bases and J 2 bases, leaving 3 bases between the germline ends. The CDR3 consists of 12 residues. CDR3 region: CASSYPQETQYF. The DNA for the CDR3 is TGTGCCAGCAGTTACCCGCAAGAGACCCAGTACTTC.

The chain joins TRBV5-1 to TRBJ2-1, with 14 bases lining up with TRBD2. Germline assignment: CDR1 SGHRS and CDR2 YFSETQ. J gave up 6 bases and V 0 bases, and 8 bases lay outside the gene matches. The CDR3 is made up of 18 amino acids. In nucleotides, the CDR3 is TGCGCCAGCAGCTTGGTTGGGACTAGCGGGAGAGCGGGCAATGAGCAGTTCTTC. Amino acid sequence: CASSLVGTSGRAGNEQFF.

This clone was counted a few times. V usage is TRBV11-2 and J usage is TRBJ1-1, with no clear D. Germline CDR1 reads SGHAT; CDR2 reads FQNNGV. Trimming cost V 5 bases and J 0 bases, with 7 bases left between them. The CDR3 is 13 residues long. CDR3 in DNA: TGTGCCAGCAGCGCAGGTATGAACACTGAAGCTTTCTTT. It specifies CASSAGMNTEAFF.